The subject of this entry is one T cell receptor (beta chain). The germline CDR1 and CDR2 sequences are SGHRS and YFSETQ. Between the trimmed V and J ends, which lost 2 bases and 0 bases, there was a span of 8 bases. The CDR3 covers 15 residues. A single record per CDR3 protein comes from TCRdb applying MiXCR to the RT-PCR reads. The table includes about 600 distinct CDR3 sequences, 50% to 65% detected once. This chain links TRBV5-1 with TRBJ2-2; TRBD1 is a possible D gene (5 bases). Sequencing was done on a sample of memory CD4+ T cells from salivary gland. The sequence came from a female donor with primary Sjogren's syndrome. This chain's CDR3 is CASSLGATNTGELFF. Written as DNA, the CDR3 is TGCGCCAGCAGCTTAGGGGCGACGAACACCGGGGAGCTGTTTTTT.